The 11 T cell receptor beta chains in this list originate from one sample, sequenced in a study of early T cells in non-severe SARS-CoV-2 infection listed by TCRdb under 2021. Library generation was performed with 5' RACE. TCRdb lists the instrument as NextSeq 500. The public sequencing data were trimmed at Q25 with fastp and processed into clonotypes with MiXCR by TCRdb, which kept only in-frame beta chains. CDR3 protein duplicates are merged, each entry listing the most common genes and DNA. This sample lists fewer than 85,000 distinct CDR3 sequences; over 10% were detected once. The top ten clones comprise 5.5% to 7.5% of the sample. The sample was whole blood. Receptors were obtained from an adult who was a healthcare worker with PCR-confirmed SARS-CoV-2 infection or an uninfected control (not recorded which).

This clonotype was recorded many times. The chain has TRBV7-9 and TRBJ2-2, with D tentatively TRBD1 or TRBD2 (5 bases each). V lost 3 bases, J lost 14 bases, and 19 bases lay in between. Germline V gene data show CDR1 as SEHNR and CDR2 as FQNEAQ (reference sequence). The CDR3 runs to 14 residues. The CDR3: CASSFRVRGDELFF. The CDR3 region has the DNA TGTGCCAGCAGCTTCCGCGTAAGAGGGGACGAACTGTTTTTT.

The rearrangement joins TRBV3-1 to TRBJ2-2; 7 bases are shared with TRBD1. Germline CDR1 is LGHDT and CDR2 is YNNKEL (reference sequence). V lost 6 bases and J lost 2; bases outside the gene matches: 3. The CDR3 loop spans 14 amino acids. CDR3 nucleotides: TGTGCCAGCAGGACAGGGTTCAACACCGGGGAGCTGTTTTTT. This encodes CASRTGFNTGELFF.

This clonotype was detected only a few times. J is TRBJ2-4 and V is TRBV7-3, with D perhaps matching TRBD1 (5 bases). Trimming left V 3 bases short and J 6 bases short, with 9 bases between. Looked up from germline, CDR1 is SGHTA and CDR2 is FQGTGA. This CDR3 contains 13 residues. The CDR3 nucleotides are TGTGCCAGCAGCTTTAATACAGGAAACATTCAGTACTTC. Encoded protein: CASSFNTGNIQYF.

In this sample, this clonotype turned up a few times. The chain employs TRBV29-1 and TRBJ1-1; perhaps TRBD1 as D (6 bases). The germline V and J ends were trimmed by 0 bases and 2 bases, with 10 bases remaining between them. The CDR3 has 14 residues. In germline, CDR1 is SQVTM, CDR2 ANQGSEA. The CDR3 here is CSVEDLGGNTEAFF. The CDR3 DNA reads as TGCAGCGTTGAAGATCTAGGGGGAAACACTGAAGCTTTCTTT. Full variable domain (rest looked up from reference TRBV29-1 and TRBJ1-1): SAVISQKPSRDICQRGTSLTIQCQVDSQVTMMFWYRQQPGQSLTLIATANQGSEATYESGFVIDKFPISRPNLTFSTLTVSNMSPEDSSIYLCSVEDLGGNTEAFFGQGTRLTVV.

This clonotype was seen more than once but under ten times. At one of its ends the junction is not consistent with the germline gene, which may arise from a read error. The chain carries TRBV28 and TRBJ2-2; TRBD1 is a possible D gene (7 bases). The length of the CDR3 is 14 residues. From germline, CDR1 is MDHEN and CDR2 SYDVKM. CDR3 nucleotides: TGTGCCAGCACCGGGACAGCGGGCCCCGGGGAGCTTTTTTTT. It specifies CASTGTAGPGELFF.

This clonotype was found a few times. This chain joins TRBV11-2 and TRBJ2-6, with D maybe TRBD2 (5 bases). Per the germline V gene, CDR1 is SGHAT and CDR2 is FQNNGV. Trimming left V 5 bases short and J 1 base short, with 18 bases between. This CDR3 is 18 amino acids long. Here the CDR3 DNA reads TGTGCCAGCAGCCCCACCCCAAGAGGGATATCTGGGGCCAACGTCCTGACTTTC. Translated: CASSPTPRGISGANVLTF.

V usage is TRBV5-1 and J usage is TRBJ2-7; D is perhaps TRBD1 (6 bases). V was trimmed by 4 bases and J by 4 bases, leaving 15 bases between them. The CDR3 loop spans 14 amino acids. Germline V gene data show CDR1 as SGHRS and CDR2 as YFSETQ. CDR3 sequence reads: CASSVDSPGYEQYF. The DNA of the CDR3 is TGCGCCAGCAGCGTGGACAGTCCTGGGTACGAGCAGTACTTC.

V and J are TRBV6-6 and TRBJ1-5; 8 positions match TRBD1. CDR1 is MNHNY and CDR2 is SVGAGI in the germline V gene (reference sequence). J gave up 2 bases and V 5 bases, and 5 bases lay outside the gene matches. The CDR3 covers 15 residues. CDR3 sequence (DNA): TGTGCCAGCAGTCCCCCGGACAGGGGCAATCAGCCCCAGCATTTT. Its translation is CASSPPDRGNQPQHF.

V gene TRBV2 combines with J gene TRBJ1-5; tentative D call: TRBD1 (6 bases). Germline assignment: CDR1 SNHLY and CDR2 FYNNEI. The CDR3 loop spans 15 amino acids. Trimming pared 0 bases from V and 4 bases from J, leaving 10 bases between. The CDR3 reads CASSEAVRGNQPQHF. Here the CDR3 DNA reads TGTGCCAGCAGTGAAGCCGTCAGGGGTAATCAGCCCCAGCATTTT.

Only one count was recorded for this clonotype. This chain joins TRBV20-1 and TRBJ1-6; possibly TRBD1 for D (6 bases). The V end was cut by 3 bases, the J end by 10 bases, with 16 bases between. CDR1 and CDR2 (germline): DFQATT, SNEGSKA (reference sequence). CDR3 size: 14 residues. CDR3 loop: CSASLPRGGSPLHF. The CDR3 bases are TGCAGTGCTAGCCTCCCCAGGGGAGGGTCACCCCTCCACTTT.

The chain uses TRBV6-5 and TRBJ2-7, with 9 nucleotides matching TRBD2. This CDR3 is 14 amino acids long. Germline V CDR1 and CDR2: MNHEY, SVGAGI. V lost 8 bases, J lost 6 bases, and 11 bases stayed unmatched. The CDR3 loop reads CASLEASGVGEQYF. The CDR3 region has the DNA TGTGCCAGCCTAGAGGCTAGCGGGGTAGGCGAGCAGTACTTC.